This T cell receptor beta chain derives from a study of blood T cell repertoires in COVID-19. About the study: Researchers got acute and convalescent COVID-19 samples from the United States, Italy and Spain. T cells, B-cell-depleted T cells, or PBMCs supplied cDNA or gDNA.

Under the authors' procedure: Amplified reference gene primers provided the basis for estimating nucleated cell counts. Profiled with immunoSEQ multiplex PCR; TCRdb holds only in-frame clones, not every one. V and J calls plus clone size are reproduced from that table; the DNA served to infer D and trimming. The sample yields some 190,000 clones, almost 90% seen once. CDR1 and CDR2 (germline): SGHNT, YYREEE (reference sequence). V was clipped by 1 base and J by 6 bases; unmatched bases: 0. This CDR3 has 14 amino acids. The sequenced sample was peripheral blood. The chain joins TRBV5-4 to TRBJ2-3, with 12 positions matching TRBD2. The origin of this receptor is a man between 18 and 35 years old with active or convalescent COVID-19. This CDR3 is CASSLTSGRDTQYF. The CDR3 DNA reads TGTGCCAGCAGCTTGACTAGCGGGAGGGATACGCAGTATTTT.